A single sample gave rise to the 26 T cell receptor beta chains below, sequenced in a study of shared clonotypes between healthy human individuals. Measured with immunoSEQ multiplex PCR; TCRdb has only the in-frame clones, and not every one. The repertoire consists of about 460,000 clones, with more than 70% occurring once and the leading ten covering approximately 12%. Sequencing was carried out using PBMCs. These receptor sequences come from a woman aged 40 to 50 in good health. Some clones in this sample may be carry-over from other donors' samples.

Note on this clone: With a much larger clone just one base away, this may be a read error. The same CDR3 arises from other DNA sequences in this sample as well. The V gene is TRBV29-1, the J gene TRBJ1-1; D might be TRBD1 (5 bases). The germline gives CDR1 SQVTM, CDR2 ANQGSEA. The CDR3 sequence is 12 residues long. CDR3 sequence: CSGGWGNTEAFF. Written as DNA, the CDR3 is TGCAGCGGCGGGTGGGGGAACACTGAGGCTTTCTTT.

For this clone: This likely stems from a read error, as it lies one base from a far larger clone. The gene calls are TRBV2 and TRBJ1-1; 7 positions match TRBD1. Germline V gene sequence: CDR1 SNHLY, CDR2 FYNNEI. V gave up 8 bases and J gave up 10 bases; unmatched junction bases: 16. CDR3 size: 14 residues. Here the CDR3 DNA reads TGTGCCAGCGGCCCCGGGATAGGGGGCGACTTAGCTTTCTTT. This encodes CASGPGIGGDLAFF.

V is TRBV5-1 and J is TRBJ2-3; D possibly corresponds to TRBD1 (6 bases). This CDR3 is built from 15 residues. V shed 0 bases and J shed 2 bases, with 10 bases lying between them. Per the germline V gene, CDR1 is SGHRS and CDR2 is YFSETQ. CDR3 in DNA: TGCGCCAGCAGCTTGGGGACAGAAGTCACAGATACGCAGTATTTT. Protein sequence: CASSLGTEVTDTQYF.

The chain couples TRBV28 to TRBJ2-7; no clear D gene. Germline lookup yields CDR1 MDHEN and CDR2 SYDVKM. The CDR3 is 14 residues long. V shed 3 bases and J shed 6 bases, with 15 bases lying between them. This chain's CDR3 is CASSFEQPSLEQYF. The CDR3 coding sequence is TGTGCCAGCAGTTTTGAACAGCCATCACTCGAGCAGTACTTC.

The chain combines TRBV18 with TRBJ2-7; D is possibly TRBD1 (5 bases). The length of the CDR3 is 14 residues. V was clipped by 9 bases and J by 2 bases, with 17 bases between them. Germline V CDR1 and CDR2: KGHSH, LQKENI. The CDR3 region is CASKNPGIPYEQYF. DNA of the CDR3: TGTGCCAGTAAAAACCCAGGGATCCCCTACGAGCAGTACTTC.

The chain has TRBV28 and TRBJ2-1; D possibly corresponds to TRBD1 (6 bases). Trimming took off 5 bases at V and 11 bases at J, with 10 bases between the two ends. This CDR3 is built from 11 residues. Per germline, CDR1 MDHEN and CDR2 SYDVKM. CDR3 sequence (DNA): TGTGCCAGCAGTGGGGGCACACAGCAGTTCTTC. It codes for CASSGGTQQFF.

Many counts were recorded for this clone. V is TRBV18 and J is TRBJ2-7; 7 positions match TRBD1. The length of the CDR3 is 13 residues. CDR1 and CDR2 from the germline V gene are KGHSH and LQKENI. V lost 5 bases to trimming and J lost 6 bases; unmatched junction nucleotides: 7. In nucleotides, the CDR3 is TGTGCCAGCTCAGACAGGGTAGTTGGCGAGCAGTACTTC. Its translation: CASSDRVVGEQYF.

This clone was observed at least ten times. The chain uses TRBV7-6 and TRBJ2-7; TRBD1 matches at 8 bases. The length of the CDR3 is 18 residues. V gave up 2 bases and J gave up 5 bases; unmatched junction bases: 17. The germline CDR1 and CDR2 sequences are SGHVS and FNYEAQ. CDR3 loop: CASSLTSTRTGRINEQYF. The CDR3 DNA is TGTGCCAGCAGCTTAACCTCGACAAGGACAGGGAGAATAAACGAGCAGTACTTC.

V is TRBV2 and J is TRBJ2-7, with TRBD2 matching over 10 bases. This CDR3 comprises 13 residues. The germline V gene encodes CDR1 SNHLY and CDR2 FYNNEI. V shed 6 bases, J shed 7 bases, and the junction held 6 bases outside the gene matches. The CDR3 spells CASSLAGVGEQYF. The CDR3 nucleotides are TGTGCCAGCAGCCTAGCGGGAGTGGGAGAGCAGTACTTC.

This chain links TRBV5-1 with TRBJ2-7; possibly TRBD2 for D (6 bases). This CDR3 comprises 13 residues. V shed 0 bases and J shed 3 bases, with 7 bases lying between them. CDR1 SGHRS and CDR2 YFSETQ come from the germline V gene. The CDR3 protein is CASSLGDFYEQYF. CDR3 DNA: TGCGCCAGCAGCTTGGGGGACTTCTACGAGCAGTACTTC.

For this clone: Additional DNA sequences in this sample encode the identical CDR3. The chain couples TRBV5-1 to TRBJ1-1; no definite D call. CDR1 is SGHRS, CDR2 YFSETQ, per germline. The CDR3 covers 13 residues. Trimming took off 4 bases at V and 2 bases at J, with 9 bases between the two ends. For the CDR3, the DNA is TGCGCCAGCAGCCCAGGACCTAACACTGAAGCTTTCTTT. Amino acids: CASSPGPNTEAFF.

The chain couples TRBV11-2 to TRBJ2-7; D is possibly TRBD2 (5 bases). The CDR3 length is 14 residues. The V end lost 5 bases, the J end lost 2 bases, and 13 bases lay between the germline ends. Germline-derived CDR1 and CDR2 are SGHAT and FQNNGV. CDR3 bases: TGTGCCAGCAGCACGAGGGTGGGCACCTACGAGCAGTACTTC. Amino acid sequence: CASSTRVGTYEQYF.

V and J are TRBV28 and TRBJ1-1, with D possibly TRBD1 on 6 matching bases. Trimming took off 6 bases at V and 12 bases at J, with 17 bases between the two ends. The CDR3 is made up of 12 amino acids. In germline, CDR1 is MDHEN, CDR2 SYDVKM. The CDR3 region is CASSPRGQQSFF. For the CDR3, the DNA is TGTGCCAGCAGCCCCAGGGGCCAGCAGTCTTTCTTT.

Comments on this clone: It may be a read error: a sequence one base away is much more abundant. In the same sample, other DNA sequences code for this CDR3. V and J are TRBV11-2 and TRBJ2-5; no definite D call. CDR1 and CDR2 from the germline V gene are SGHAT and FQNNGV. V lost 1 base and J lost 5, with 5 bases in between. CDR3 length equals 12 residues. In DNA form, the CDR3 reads TGTGCCAGCAGCTTAGTTCGGGAGACCCAGTACTTC. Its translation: CASSLVRETQYF.

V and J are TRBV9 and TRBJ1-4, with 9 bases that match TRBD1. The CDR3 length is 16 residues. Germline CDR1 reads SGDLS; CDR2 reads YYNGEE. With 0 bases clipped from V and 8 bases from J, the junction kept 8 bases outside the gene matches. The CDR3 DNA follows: TGTGCCAGCAGCGTAGGATTGACAGGGGGAGAAGAAAAACTGTTTTTT. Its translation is CASSVGLTGGEEKLFF.

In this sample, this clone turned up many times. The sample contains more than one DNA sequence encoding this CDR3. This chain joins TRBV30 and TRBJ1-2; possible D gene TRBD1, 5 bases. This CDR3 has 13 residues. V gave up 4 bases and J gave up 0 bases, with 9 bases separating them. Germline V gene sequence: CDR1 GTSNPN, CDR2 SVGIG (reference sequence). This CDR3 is CAWTGTTNYGYTF. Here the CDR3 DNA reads TGTGCCTGGACAGGGACCACTAACTATGGCTACACCTTC.

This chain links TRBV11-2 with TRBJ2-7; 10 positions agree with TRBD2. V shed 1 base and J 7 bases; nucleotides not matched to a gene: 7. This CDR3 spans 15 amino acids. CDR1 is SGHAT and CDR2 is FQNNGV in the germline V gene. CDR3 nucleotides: TGTGCCAGCAGCTTAGTTCGAGCGGGAGGGAGTGAGCAGTACTTC. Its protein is CASSLVRAGGSEQYF.

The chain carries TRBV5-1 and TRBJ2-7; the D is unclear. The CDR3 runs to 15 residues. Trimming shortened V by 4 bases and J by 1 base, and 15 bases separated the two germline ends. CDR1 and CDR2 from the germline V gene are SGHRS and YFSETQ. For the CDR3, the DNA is TGCGCCAGCAGCCCGACACCCTCAGAGTCCTACGAGCAGTACTTC. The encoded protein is CASSPTPSESYEQYF.

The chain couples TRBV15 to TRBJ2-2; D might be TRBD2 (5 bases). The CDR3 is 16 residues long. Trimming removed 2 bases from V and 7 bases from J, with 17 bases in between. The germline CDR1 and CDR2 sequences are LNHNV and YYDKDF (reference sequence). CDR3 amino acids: CATSRTSGRINGELFF. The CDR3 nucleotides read TGTGCCACCAGCAGAACTAGTGGACGGATTAACGGGGAGCTGTTTTTT.

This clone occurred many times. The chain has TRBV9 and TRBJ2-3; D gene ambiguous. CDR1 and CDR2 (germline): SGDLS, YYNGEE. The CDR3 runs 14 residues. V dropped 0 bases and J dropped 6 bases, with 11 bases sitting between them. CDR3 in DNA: TGTGCCAGCAGCGTAGCCCTGCATAGGGATACGCAGTATTTT. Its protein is CASSVALHRDTQYF.

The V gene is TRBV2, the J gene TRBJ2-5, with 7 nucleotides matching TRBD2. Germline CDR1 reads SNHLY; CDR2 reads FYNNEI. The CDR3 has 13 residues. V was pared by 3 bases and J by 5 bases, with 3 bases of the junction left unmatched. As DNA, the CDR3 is TGTGCCAGCAGTGAGCGGGAGTGGGAGACCCAGTACTTC. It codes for CASSEREWETQYF.

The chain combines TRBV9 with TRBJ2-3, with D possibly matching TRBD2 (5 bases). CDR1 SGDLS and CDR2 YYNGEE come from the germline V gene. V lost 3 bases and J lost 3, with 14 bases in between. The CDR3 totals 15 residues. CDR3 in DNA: TGTGCCAGCAGCGGAGAGGGTGGGTCAACAGATACGCAGTATTTT. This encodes CASSGEGGSTDTQYF.

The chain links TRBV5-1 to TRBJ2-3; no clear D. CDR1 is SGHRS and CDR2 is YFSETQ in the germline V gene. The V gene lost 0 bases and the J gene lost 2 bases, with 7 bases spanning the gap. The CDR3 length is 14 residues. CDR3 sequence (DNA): TGCGCCAGCAGCTTGGGCACGATCACAGATACGCAGTATTTT. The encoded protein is CASSLGTITDTQYF.

Here the CDR3 reads CASGQGAREQYF. DNA of the CDR3: TGTGCCTCCGGACAGGGGGCGAGGGAGCAGTACTTC. This chain uses TRBV27 with TRBJ2-7, with 11 bases matching TRBD1. Losses at the gene ends were 11 bases for V and 7 bases for J; bases not matched to a gene: 7. The CDR3 totals 12 residues. Germline CDR1 reads MNHEY; CDR2 reads SMNVEV (reference sequence).

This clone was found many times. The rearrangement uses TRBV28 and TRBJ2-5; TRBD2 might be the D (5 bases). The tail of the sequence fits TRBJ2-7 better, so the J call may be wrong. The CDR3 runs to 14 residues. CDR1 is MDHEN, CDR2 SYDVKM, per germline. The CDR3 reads CASSPLSGAYEQYF. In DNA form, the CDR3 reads TGTGCCAGCAGTCCCTTGTCCGGGGCCTACGAGCAGTACTTC.

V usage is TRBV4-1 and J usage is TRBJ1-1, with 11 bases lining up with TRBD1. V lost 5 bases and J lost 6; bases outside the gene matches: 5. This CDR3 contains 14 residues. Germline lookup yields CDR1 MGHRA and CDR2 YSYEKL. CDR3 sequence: CASSKDRGLAEAFF. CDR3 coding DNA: TGCGCCAGCAGCAAGGACAGGGGGCTGGCTGAAGCTTTCTTT.